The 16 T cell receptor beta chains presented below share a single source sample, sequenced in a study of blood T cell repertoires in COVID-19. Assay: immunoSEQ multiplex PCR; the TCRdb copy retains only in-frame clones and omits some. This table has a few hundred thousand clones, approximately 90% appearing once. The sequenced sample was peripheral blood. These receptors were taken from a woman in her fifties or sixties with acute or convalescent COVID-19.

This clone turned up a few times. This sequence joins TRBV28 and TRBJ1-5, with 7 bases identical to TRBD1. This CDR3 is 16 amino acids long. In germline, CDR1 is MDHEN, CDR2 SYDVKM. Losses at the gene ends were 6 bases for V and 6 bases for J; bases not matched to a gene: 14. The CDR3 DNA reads TGTGCCAGCAGACCCTCCAGACAGGGATTACTTCAGCCCCAGCATTTT. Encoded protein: CASRPSRQGLLQPQHF.

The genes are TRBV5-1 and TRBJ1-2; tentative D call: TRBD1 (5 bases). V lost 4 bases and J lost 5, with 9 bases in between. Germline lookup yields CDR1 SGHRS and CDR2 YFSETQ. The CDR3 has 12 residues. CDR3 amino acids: CASSLDSYGYTF. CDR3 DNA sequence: TGCGCCAGCAGCCTTGACAGTTATGGCTACACCTTC.

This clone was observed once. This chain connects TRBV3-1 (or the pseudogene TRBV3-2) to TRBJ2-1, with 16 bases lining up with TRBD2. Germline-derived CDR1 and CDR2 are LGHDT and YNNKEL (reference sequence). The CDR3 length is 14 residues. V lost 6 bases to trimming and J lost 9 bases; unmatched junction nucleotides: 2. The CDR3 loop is CASRGLAGGLEQFF. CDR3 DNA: TGTGCCAGCAGGGGACTAGCGGGGGGGCTTGAGCAGTTCTTC.

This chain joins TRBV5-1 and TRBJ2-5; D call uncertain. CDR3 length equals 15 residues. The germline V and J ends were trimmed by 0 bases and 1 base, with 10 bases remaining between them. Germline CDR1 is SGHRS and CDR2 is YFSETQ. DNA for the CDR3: TGCGCCAGCAGCTTGGCCCGTGGCAGCCAAGAGACCCAGTACTTC. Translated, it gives CASSLARGSQETQYF.

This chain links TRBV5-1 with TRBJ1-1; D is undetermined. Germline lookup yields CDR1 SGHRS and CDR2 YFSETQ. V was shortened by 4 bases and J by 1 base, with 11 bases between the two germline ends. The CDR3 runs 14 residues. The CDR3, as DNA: TGCGCCAGCAGCGCGGGAGGAGGGAACACTGAAGCTTTCTTT. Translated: CASSAGGGNTEAFF.

The CDR3 is CASTFRDSFPGNTIYF. The CDR3 nucleotides are TGTGCCAGCACCTTTAGGGACAGTTTCCCCGGAAACACCATATATTTT. The V call is TRBV5-6, the J call TRBJ1-3; 7 nucleotides agree with TRBD1. CDR3 size: 16 residues. From germline, CDR1 is SGHDT and CDR2 YYEEEE. Trimming took 6 bases from V and 4 from J; bases not matched to a gene: 13.

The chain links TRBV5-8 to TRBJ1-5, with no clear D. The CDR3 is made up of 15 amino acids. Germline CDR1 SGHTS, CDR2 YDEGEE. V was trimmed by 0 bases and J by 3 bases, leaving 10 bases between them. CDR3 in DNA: TGTGCCAGCAGCTTGGGAGGTCAGTACAATCAGCCCCAGCATTTT. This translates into CASSLGGQYNQPQHF.

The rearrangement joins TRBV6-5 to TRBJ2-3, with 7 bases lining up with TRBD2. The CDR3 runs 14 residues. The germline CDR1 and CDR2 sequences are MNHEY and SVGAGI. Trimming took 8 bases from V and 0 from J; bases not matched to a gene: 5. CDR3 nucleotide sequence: TGTGCCAGCGGGGCGGGGGTAAGCACAGATACGCAGTATTTT. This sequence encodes CASGAGVSTDTQYF.

Here the CDR3 DNA reads TGTGCCAGCAGCAGGACTAGCGGGGACGGTACGCAGTATTTT. It specifies CASSRTSGDGTQYF. The J gene is TRBJ2-3, the V gene TRBV5-4, with 12 bases lining up with TRBD2. The trim removed 4 bases at V and 8 bases at J, leaving 5 bases unmatched. The CDR3 has 14 residues. The germline V gene encodes CDR1 SGHNT and CDR2 YYREEE (reference sequence).

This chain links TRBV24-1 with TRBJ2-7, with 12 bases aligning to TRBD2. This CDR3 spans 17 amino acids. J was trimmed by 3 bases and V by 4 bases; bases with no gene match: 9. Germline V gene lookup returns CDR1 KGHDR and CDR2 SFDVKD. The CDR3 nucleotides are TGTGCCACCAGTGACAATCTTCCTAGCGGGAGGGTCTACGAGCAGTACTTC. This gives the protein CATSDNLPSGRVYEQYF.

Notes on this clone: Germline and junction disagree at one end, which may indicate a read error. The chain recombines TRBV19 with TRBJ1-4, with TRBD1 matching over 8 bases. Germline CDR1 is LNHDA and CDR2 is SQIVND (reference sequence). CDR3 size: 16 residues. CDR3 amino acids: CASSIDRGSTNEKLFF. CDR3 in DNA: TGTGCCAGTAGCATAGACAGGGGATCAACTAATGAAAAACTGTTTTTT.

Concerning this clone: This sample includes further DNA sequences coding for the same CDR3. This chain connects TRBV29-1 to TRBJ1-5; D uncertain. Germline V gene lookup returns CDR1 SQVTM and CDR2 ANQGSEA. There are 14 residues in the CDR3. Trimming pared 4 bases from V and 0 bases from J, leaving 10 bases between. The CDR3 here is CSVGTGNSNQPQHF. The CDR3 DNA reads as TGCAGCGTTGGGACGGGGAATAGCAATCAGCCCCAGCATTTT. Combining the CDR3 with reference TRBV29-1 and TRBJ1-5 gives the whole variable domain SAVISQKPSRDICQRGTSLTIQCQVDSQVTMMFWYRQQPGQSLTLIATANQGSEATYESGFVIDKFPISRPNLTFSTLTVSNMSPEDSSIYLCSVGTGNSNQPQHFGDGTRLSIL.

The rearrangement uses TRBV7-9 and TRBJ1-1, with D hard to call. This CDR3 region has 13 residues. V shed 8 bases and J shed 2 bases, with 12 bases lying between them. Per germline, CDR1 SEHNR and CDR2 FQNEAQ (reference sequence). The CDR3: CASAIPGNTEAFF. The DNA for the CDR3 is TGTGCCAGCGCGATACCAGGAAACACTGAAGCTTTCTTT.

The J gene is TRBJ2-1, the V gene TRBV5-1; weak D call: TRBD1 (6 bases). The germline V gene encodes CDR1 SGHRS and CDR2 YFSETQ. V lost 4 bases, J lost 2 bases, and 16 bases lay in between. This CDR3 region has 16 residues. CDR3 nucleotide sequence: TGCGCCAGCAGCACGGGGACGCGGACAGCCTACAATGAGCAGTTCTTC. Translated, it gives CASSTGTRTAYNEQFF.

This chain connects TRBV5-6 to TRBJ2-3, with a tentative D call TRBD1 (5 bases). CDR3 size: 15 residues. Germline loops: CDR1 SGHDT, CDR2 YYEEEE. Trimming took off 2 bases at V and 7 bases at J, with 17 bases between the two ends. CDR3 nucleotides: TGTGCCAGCAGCTTAGAGCCGACAGAACAAAATACGCAGTATTTT. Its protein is CASSLEPTEQNTQYF.

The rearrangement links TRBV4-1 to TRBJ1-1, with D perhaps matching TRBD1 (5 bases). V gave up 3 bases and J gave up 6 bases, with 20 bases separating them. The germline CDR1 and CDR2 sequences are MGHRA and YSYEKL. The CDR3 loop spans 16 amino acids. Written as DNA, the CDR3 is TGCGCCAGCAGCCACTTCGTCGGGGGGGGAACCGCTGAAGCTTTCTTT. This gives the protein CASSHFVGGGTAEAFF.